This paragraph reports one T cell receptor beta chain. The data derive from a study of blood T cell repertoires in COVID-19. Using immunoSEQ multiplex PCR, the repertoire was profiled, and TCRdb retains in-frame clones only, with some absent. The sample carries 75,000 to 100,000 clones, 81% recorded once. Trimming took 6 bases from V and 4 from J; bases not matched to a gene: 9. CDR3 length equals 15 residues. Per germline, CDR1 SGHNT and CDR2 YYREEE (reference sequence). J is TRBJ1-1 and V is TRBV5-4; 10 nucleotides line up with TRBD1. This clonotype was sampled from a man aged 55-75 years with acute or convalescent COVID-19. Sequencing was performed on peripheral blood. Written as DNA, the CDR3 is TGTGCCAGCACGACAGGGGGCGAAACCCTCACTGAAGCTTTCTTT. It yields the protein CASTTGGETLTEAFF.